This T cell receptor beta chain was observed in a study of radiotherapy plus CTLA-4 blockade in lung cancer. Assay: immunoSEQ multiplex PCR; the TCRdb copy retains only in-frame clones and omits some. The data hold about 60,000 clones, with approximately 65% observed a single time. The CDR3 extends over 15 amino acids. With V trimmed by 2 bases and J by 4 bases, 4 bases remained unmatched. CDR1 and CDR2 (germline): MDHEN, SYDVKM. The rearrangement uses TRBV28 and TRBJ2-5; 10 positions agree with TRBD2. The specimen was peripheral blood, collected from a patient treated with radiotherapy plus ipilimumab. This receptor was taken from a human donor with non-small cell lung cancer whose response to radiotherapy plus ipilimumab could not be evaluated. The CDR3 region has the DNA TGTGCCAGCAGTTTACCTAGCGGGGGCTTAGAGACCCAGTACTTC. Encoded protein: CASSLPSGGLETQYF. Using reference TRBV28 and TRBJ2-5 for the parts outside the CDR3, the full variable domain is DVKVTQSSRYLVKRTGEKVFLECVQDMDHENMFWYRQDPGLGLRLIYFSYDVKMKEKGDIPEGYSVSREKKERFSLILESASTNQTSMYLCASSLPSGGLETQYFGPGTRLLVL.